The sample holds one count of the clone carrying this T cell receptor (beta chain). Antigen: not known. Assay: immunoSEQ multiplex PCR; the TCRdb copy retains only in-frame clones and omits some. Of some 69,000 clones in the sample, roughly 91% are singletons; the top ten hold 0.6% to 0.8%. These data are taken from a study of stem cell transplantation in POMP-related autoinflammatory disease. Looking at the study overall: DNA chimerism showed 100% graft donor engraftment of neutrophils and platelets through one year.

Study results and caveats: Fewer unique TRB V-J gene pairings were identified in patients with PRAID. A trend toward lower repertoire diversity and greater clonality appeared in every analyzed T-cell subset of PRAID patients.

CDR1 and CDR2 from the germline V gene are SGHVS and FNYEAQ. V dropped 3 bases and J dropped 2; count of bases not matched to a gene: 9. The CDR3 is made up of 16 amino acids. The J gene is TRBJ2-5, the V gene TRBV7-6; 7 bases match TRBD1. This material consisted of CD4+ T cells from PBMCs, taken after stem cell transplantation. This receptor was obtained from a human patient with POMP-related autoinflammation and immune dysregulation (PRAID). A subset of T cells may come from the graft donor. Written as DNA, the CDR3 is TGTGCCAGCAGCTTGCTAGGGGGCAAGCGGCAAGAGACCCAGTACTTC. Translating it yields CASSLLGGKRQETQYF.